The following is a TCR beta chain sequence with its context. Its antigen is currently unknown. Other DNA sequences of this sample code for an identical CDR3. The donors belonged to the approximately 120-subject validation cohort, separate from the roughly 720-subject first cohort. The germline CDR1 and CDR2 sequences are MDHEN and SYDVKM. The junction had 3 bases not matched to a gene; V was cut back by 8 bases and J by 0 bases. The CDR3 loop spans 14 amino acids. Sequencing used immunoSEQ multiplex PCR; TCRdb keeps in-frame clones, though not all of them. In the table there are 180,000 or so clones, 86% of which are singletons. The source of the sample is a study of cytomegalovirus exposure and HLA in healthy donors. Looking at the study overall: Later analysis reported that the 110 or so validation repertoires shared the platform of the approximately 670 first-cohort repertoires.

Study results and limitations: The study put 150 to 200 TCR beta chains on its list as cytomegalovirus-associated. A few of the chains that were CMV-associated were confirmed in vitro to be specific for CMV antigens.

The chain couples TRBV28 to TRBJ2-7, with 11 bases aligning to TRBD2. This receptor was obtained from a man aged 18 to 29 in good health and CMV-seropositive. The sequencing input was PBMCs. The CDR3 protein is CASRGTSGSYEQYF. The DNA for the CDR3 is TGTGCCAGCCGCGGGACTAGCGGCTCCTACGAGCAGTACTTC.